Presented here are 2 T cell receptor beta chains from one specimen sequenced in a study of blood T cell repertoires in COVID-19. Method: immunoSEQ multiplex PCR; TCRdb's copy keeps in-frame clones and lacks some. The repertoire holds about 200,000 clones, with around 86% as singletons. Sequencing used peripheral blood. The receptor source for this set is an elderly man with acute or convalescent COVID-19.

The rearrangement uses TRBV18 and TRBJ2-7; 8 bases map to TRBD1. Germline CDR1 KGHSH, CDR2 LQKENI. This CDR3 is 16 amino acids long. Trimming removed 5 bases from V and 4 bases from J; junction bases left unmatched: 13. The CDR3 bases are TGTGCCAGCTCATTGGTCGGGACAGGCATAAGGTACGAGCAGTACTTC. Protein: CASSLVGTGIRYEQYF.

This rearrangement joins TRBV24-1 to TRBJ1-2; 8 bases agree with TRBD1. The CDR3 runs 16 residues. J was trimmed by 3 bases and V by 3 bases; bases with no gene match: 8. In germline, CDR1 is KGHDR, CDR2 SFDVKD. The chain's CDR3 is CATSDNTRQGHYGYTF. The CDR3 DNA follows: TGTGCCACCAGTGATAATACTCGACAGGGGCACTATGGCTACACCTTC.